Below, one T cell receptor beta chain is given with its context. The entry originates in a study of neoadjuvant nivolumab and ipilimumab in lung cancer. Only in-frame clones appear in the TCRdb table, and some are missing; sequencing was by immunoSEQ multiplex PCR. This table has under 50,000 clones, 85% to 90% appearing once. Germline CDR1 is SGHRS and CDR2 is YFSETQ. The V gene lost 1 base and the J gene lost 6 bases, with 9 bases spanning the gap. This CDR3 has 13 amino acids. Sequenced here: blood, sampled before neoadjuvant nivolumab, alone or with ipilimumab. V gene TRBV5-1 combines with J gene TRBJ2-3, with a tentative D call TRBD2 (6 bases). This sequence was found in an adult with non-small cell lung cancer. Some clones in this sample may be carry-over from other donors' samples. The CDR3 region is CASSLRGADTQYF. The CDR3 DNA is TGCGCCAGCAGCTTGCGCGGGGCGGATACGCAGTATTTT. Complete variable domain (other parts from reference TRBV5-1 and TRBJ2-3): KAGVTQTPRYLIKTRGQQVTLSCSPISGHRSVSWYQQTPGQGLQFLFEYFSETQRNKGNFPGRFSGRQFSNSRSEMNVSTLELGDSALYLCASSLRGADTQYFGPGTRLTVL.